This TCR beta chain derives from a study of blood T cell repertoires in COVID-19. This clone appeared once. V was clipped by 3 bases and J by 0 bases; unmatched bases: 0. Germline CDR1 MNHEY, CDR2 SMNVEV (reference sequence). The CDR3 runs 17 residues. Assay: immunoSEQ multiplex PCR; the TCRdb copy retains only in-frame clones and omits some. The sample carries around 190,000 clones, roughly nine tenths recorded once. The source is a man in his 70s with active or convalescent COVID-19. The chain recombines TRBV27 with TRBJ2-6; 12 bases map to TRBD2. What was sequenced was peripheral blood. The CDR3 region is CASSLTSGSSGANVLTF. The CDR3 bases are TGTGCCAGCAGTTTGACTAGCGGGAGCTCTGGGGCCAACGTCCTGACTTTC.